Included here is one T cell receptor (beta chain) sequence, with context. The antigen is undetermined. Over 200 million TCR-beta sequences from 15-18 subjects came from every sequencing run. One entry per CDR3 protein, called by TCRdb with MiXCR from the 5' RACE reads. The sample holds approximately 130,000 distinct CDR3 sequences, roughly 3.2% seen once. This sample was taken from a study of neurological immune-mediated disorders. Study results and caveats: Phylogenetic grouping assigned the repertoires of 18 of 34 multiple sclerosis patients to a single cluster of related CDR3 sequences. This cluster may be a repertoire-level signature.

The V gene's germline CDR1 is SEHNR and CDR2 FQNEAQ (reference sequence). V dropped 1 base and J dropped 9; count of bases not matched to a gene: 8. The CDR3 is 15 residues long. 2 million unsorted PBMCs were stored in RNAlater at -80 °C before RNA extraction. Sequencing was done on a sample of PBMCs. This TCR derives from a woman in her 30s with multiple sclerosis. The rearrangement uses TRBV7-9 and TRBJ2-1; 8 bases match TRBD1. The CDR3 DNA reads TGTGCCAGCAGCTTAGTCAGGGGGCGTCGAGGTGAGCAGTTCTTC. Translating gives CASSLVRGRRGEQFF.